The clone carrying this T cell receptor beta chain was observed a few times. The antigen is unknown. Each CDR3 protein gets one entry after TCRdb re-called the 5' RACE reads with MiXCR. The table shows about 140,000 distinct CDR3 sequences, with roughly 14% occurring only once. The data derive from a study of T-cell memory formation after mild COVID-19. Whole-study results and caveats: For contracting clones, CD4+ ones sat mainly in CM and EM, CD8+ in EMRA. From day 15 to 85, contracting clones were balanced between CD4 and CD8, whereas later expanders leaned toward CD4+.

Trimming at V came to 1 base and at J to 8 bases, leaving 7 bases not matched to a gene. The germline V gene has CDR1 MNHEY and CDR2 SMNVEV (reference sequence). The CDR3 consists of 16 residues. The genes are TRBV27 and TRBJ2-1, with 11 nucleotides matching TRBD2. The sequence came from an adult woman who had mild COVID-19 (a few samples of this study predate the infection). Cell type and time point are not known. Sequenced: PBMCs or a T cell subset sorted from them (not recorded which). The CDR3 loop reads CASSLYSGRAWDEQFF. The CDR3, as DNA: TGTGCCAGCAGTTTATATAGCGGGAGGGCCTGGGATGAGCAGTTCTTC.